This TCR beta chain was sequenced for a study of T cells in Graves' hyperthyroidism and ophthalmopathy. Amplified regions were TCR beta CDR3 sequences from RNA transcripts. First-round RT-PCR targeting the TCR CDR3 was performed with the HTBI primer set. MiXCR, applied by TCRdb to the multiplex PCR reads, yields one record per CDR3 protein. This table has 530,000 or so distinct CDR3 sequences, roughly 18% appearing once. V trimming: 0 bases; J trimming: 4 bases; junction bases outside the gene matches: 9. Germline V gives CDR1 MNHEY, CDR2 SVGAGI. The CDR3 consists of 16 residues. Overall study findings and caveats: Clonotypes that were expanded in thyroid above 0.001 mostly appeared in blood too.

This clonotype was observed a handful of times. Its specificity is not known. The chain joins TRBV6-5 to TRBJ2-7; 7 bases align to TRBD2. The sequenced sample consisted of blood. The receptor's source is a young woman with Graves' ophthalmopathy. Here the CDR3 DNA reads TGTGCCAGCAGTTACTCGATAGAGCGGGGTAGATACGAGCAGTACTTC. Translation: CASSYSIERGRYEQYF.